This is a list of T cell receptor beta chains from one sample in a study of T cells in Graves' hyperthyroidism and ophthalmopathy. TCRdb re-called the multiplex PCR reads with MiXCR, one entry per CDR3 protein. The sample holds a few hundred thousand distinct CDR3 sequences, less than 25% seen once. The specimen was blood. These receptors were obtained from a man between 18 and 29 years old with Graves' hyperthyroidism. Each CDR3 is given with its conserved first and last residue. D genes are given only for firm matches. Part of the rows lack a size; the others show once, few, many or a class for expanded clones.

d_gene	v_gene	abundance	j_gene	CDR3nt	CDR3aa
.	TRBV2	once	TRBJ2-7	TGTGCCAGCGTGGGCGGCGAGCAGTACTTC	CASVGGEQYF
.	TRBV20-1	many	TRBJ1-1	TGCAGTGCAGCCGACGGAGTGAACACTGAAGCTTTCTTT	CSAADGVNTEAFF
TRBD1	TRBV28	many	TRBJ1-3	TGTGCCAGCAGTGGACAGGGGACGGACACTGGAAACACCATATATTTT	CASSGQGTDTGNTIYF
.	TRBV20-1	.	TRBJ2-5	TGCAGTGCTAGAGTTTGGGAGACCCAGTACTTC	CSARVWETQYF
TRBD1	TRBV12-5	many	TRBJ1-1	TGTGCTAGTGGTTTGGAAAAGGGGGCTTGGACTGAAGCTTTCTTT	CASGLEKGAWTEAFF
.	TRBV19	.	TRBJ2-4	TGTGCCAGTAGTATCCCGCGGGGTCAGGGGGAAAACATTCAGTACTTC	CASSIPRGQGENIQYF
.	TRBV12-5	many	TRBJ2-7	TGTGCTAGTGGTTTGGTACCAATCCTATCCCTTTCAGGGAGCAGTCCCTCCTACGAGCAGTACTTC	CASGLVPILSLSGSSPSYEQYF
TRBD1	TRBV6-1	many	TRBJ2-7	TGTGCCAGCAGTGGCCCGGGGACAGTCTCCTACGAGCAGTACTTC	CASSGPGTVSYEQYF
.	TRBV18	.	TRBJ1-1	TGTGCCAGCTCACCAACTAATACAGGATATACTATGAACACTGAAGCTTTCTTT	CASSPTNTGYTMNTEAFF
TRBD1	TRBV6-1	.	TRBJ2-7	TGTGCCAGCAGCCTTCTCCCGGGACAGGGGGCTCAGTACTTC	CASSLLPGQGAQYF
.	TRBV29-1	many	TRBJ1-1	TGCAGCGTTGAAGACAGAACAGGGTCACCTGAAGCTTTCTTT	CSVEDRTGSPEAFF
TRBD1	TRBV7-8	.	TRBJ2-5	TGTGCCAGCAGCTTAACTGGGACAGGGGTTCGGGAGACCCAGTACTTC	CASSLTGTGVRETQYF
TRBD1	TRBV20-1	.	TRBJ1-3	TGCAGTGCTCGACCCGGGACAGGGGGTCACACCATATATTTT	CSARPGTGGHTIYF
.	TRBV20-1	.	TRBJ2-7	TGCAGTGCTAGGCACCCTTCCTACGAGCAGTACTTC	CSARHPSYEQYF
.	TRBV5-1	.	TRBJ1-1	TGCGCCAGCAGCTTGGAGGGGGTTGGCGGAATGAACACTGAAGCTTTCTTT	CASSLEGVGGMNTEAFF
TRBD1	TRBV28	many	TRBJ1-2	TGTGCCAGCAGGGGGACAGGAGGCGGAGGCTACACCTTC	CASRGTGGGGYTF
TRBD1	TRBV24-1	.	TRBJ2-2	TGTGCCACCAGTGACCCCGGGACAGGGACCACCGGGGAGCTGTTTTTT	CATSDPGTGTTGELFF
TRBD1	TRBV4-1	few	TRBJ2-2	TGCGCCAGCAGCCAAGAGCAGGGGGCAGACGGGGAGCTGTTTTTT	CASSQEQGADGELFF
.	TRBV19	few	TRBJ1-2	TGTGCCAGTAGTAGCGGACAGATCCTATCCTATGGCTACACCTTC	CASSSGQILSYGYTF
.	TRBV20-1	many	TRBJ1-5	TGCAGTGCTAGACAGGGTTGGGGCAATCAGCCCCAGCATTTT	CSARQGWGNQPQHF
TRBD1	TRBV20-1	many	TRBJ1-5	TGCAGTGCTTCAGGGGGCAGTCAGCCCCAGCATTTT	CSASGGSQPQHF
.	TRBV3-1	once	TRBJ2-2	TGTGCCAGCAGCCGGGGGTCTACCGGGGAGCTGTTTTTT	CASSRGSTGELFF
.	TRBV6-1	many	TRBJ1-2	TGTGCCAGCAGTGAACGACAGGCGACCTATGGCTACACCTTC	CASSERQATYGYTF
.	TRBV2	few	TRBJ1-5	TGTGCCAGCAGTGAAGCGACGGGACGGCCCCAGCATTTT	CASSEATGRPQHF
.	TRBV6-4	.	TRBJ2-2	TGTGCCAGCAGCGCCGGGACTCAGAACACCGGGGAGCTGTTTTTT	CASSAGTQNTGELFF
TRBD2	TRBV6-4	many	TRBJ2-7	TGTGCCAGCAGGCTTTCTATGGGGACTAGCGGGGGGTACGAGCAGTACTTC	CASRLSMGTSGGYEQYF
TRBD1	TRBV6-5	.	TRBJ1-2	TGTGCCAGCAGTTACGGGACAGGGAGCGCCTATGGCTACACCTTC	CASSYGTGSAYGYTF
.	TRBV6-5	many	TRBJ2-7	TGTGCCAGCAGTTACAGCAGGGGCGCTTCCTACGAGCAGTACTTC	CASSYSRGASYEQYF
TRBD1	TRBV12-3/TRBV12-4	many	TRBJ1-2	TGTGCCAGCAGTTTCTTCGGACAGGGTCAATATGGCTACACCTTC	CASSFFGQGQYGYTF
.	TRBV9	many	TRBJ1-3	TGTGCCAGCAGCCCGACCGGGACGGCCGGAAACACCATATATTTT	CASSPTGTAGNTIYF
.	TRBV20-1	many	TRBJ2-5	TGCAGTGCTACCTTAACGGGGAGAGAGACCCAGTACTTC	CSATLTGRETQYF
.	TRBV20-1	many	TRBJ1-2	TGCAGTGCTAGAGTTCCAGGGTCCCATGGCTACACCTTC	CSARVPGSHGYTF
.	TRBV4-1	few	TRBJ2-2	TGCGCCAGCAGCCCTCTCTTGGGACAGAACACCGGGGAGCTGTTTTTT	CASSPLLGQNTGELFF
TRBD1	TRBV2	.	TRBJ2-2	TGTGCCAGCAAAGCACGGACAGGGGTCACCGGGGAGCTGTTTTTT	CASKARTGVTGELFF
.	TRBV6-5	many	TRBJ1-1	TGTGCCAGCAGTTACTTCGGGTTGAACACTGAAGCTTTCTTT	CASSYFGLNTEAFF
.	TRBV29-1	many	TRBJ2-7	TGCAGCGTTACAGAACTCTACGAGCAGTACTTC	CSVTELYEQYF
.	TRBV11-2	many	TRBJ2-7	TGTGCCAGCAGGTCTATGCAGGGAAGGAGGCCCTACGAGCAGTACTTC	CASRSMQGRRPYEQYF
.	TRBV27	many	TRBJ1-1	TGTGCCAGCAGCCTAGGCGGGTCGAACACTGAAGCTTTCTTT	CASSLGGSNTEAFF
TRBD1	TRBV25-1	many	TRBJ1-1	TGTGCCAGCAGGGGACAGCGGTCGGGGTACACTGAAGCTTTCTTT	CASRGQRSGYTEAFF
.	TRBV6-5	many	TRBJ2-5	TGTGCCAGCTCTCCGGGACGGGCTAAGACCCAGTACTTC	CASSPGRAKTQYF
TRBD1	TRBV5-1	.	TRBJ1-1	TGCGCCAGCAGCTTGGAAGGGGGCGGTCATTCTGAAGCTTTCTTT	CASSLEGGGHSEAFF
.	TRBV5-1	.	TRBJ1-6	TGCGCCAGCAGCTTGTTTCTTCAGGGGAAGGGGAATTCACCCCTCCACTTT	CASSLFLQGKGNSPLHF
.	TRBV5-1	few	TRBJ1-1	TGCGCCAGCAGCTTGGGGTCCCAGGGGTACGGGAAAAACACTGAAGCTTTCTTT	CASSLGSQGYGKNTEAFF
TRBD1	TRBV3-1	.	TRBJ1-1	TGTGCCACTTCCGACAGGGGGAACACTGAAGCTTTCTTT	CATSDRGNTEAFF
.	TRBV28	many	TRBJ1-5	TGTGCCAGCAGCAGACAGCCCAATCAGCCCCAGCATTTT	CASSRQPNQPQHF
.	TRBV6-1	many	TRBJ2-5	TGTGCCAGCAGTGAAAGCCGGGGGGCCAGAGAGACCCAGTACTTC	CASSESRGARETQYF
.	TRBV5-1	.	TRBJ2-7	TGCGCCAGCAGCGCGGGACGGACGATTCCTTGGGAGCAGTACTTC	CASSAGRTIPWEQYF
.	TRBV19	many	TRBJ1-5	TGTGCCAGTAGTATAGGGGGGCCTAGCAATCAGCCCCAGCATTTT	CASSIGGPSNQPQHF
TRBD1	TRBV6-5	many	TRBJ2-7	TGTGCCAGCAGTTACCGAAAACAGGGGGCCGTCTCCTACGAGCAGTACTTC	CASSYRKQGAVSYEQYF
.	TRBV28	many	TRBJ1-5	TGTGCCAGCAGGACAGAGCCGTATAGCAATCAGCCCCAGCATTTT	CASRTEPYSNQPQHF
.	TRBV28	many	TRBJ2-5	TGTGCCAGCAGCCCATCAGGACAAGAGACCCAGTACTTC	CASSPSGQETQYF
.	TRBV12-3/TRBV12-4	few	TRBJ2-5	TGTGCCAGCAGTTTACAGGGCCTGAGCGAGACCCAGTACTTC	CASSLQGLSETQYF